The present T cell receptor beta chain was sequenced within a study of shared clonotypes between healthy human individuals. Measured with immunoSEQ multiplex PCR; TCRdb has only the in-frame clones, and not every one. The sample contains over 2 million clones, approximately 94% of which appear only once. Naive CD8 cells were CD45RO-negative, positively selected for CCR7, excluding terminally differentiated effector memory CD45RA+ cells. CDR1 and CDR2 (germline): SEHNR, FQNEAQ (reference sequence). Losses at the gene ends were 3 bases for V and 3 bases for J; bases not matched to a gene: 4. This CDR3 is built from 14 residues. Study-wide results and limits: Memory subsets generally showed smaller estimated richness than naive subsets did. Only blood was sampled, and tissue TCR repertoires likely differ from blood ones.

With respect to this clone: What it binds is unknown. The sample has other DNA sequences that encode this CDR3 too.

The chain uses TRBV7-9 and TRBJ2-7; TRBD2 aligns across 8 bases. Material for sequencing was naive CD8+ T cells sorted from blood. This TCR was recovered from a man aged 18-30 years in good health. The DNA of the CDR3 is TGTGCCAGCAGCTTGCCGGGACTAGTCTACGAGCAGTACTTC. Amino acids: CASSLPGLVYEQYF.